This section outlines one T cell receptor beta chain sequence together with its context. This record belongs to a study of blood T cell repertoires in COVID-19. Study context: Sites across the United States, Italy and Spain contributed samples from acute and convalescent COVID-19.

The junction had 4 bases not matched to a gene; V was cut back by 2 bases and J by 7 bases. Germline lookup yields CDR1 LGHDT and CDR2 YNNKEL (reference sequence). This CDR3 is built from 14 residues. The repertoire was sequenced with immunoSEQ multiplex PCR; TCRdb's copy has only in-frame clones and lacks some. The table has a few hundred thousand clones, nearly 90% seen once. V and J are TRBV3-1 (or the pseudogene TRBV3-2) and TRBJ1-4, with 7 bases aligning to TRBD1. Sequencing input: PBMCs or T cells enriched from blood (not recorded which). The sequence derives from a woman aged 25 to 39 who had recovered from COVID-19. This CDR3 is CASSQTGVGEKLFF. The CDR3 DNA reads TGTGCCAGCAGCCAAACAGGGGTTGGTGAAAAACTGTTTTTT.